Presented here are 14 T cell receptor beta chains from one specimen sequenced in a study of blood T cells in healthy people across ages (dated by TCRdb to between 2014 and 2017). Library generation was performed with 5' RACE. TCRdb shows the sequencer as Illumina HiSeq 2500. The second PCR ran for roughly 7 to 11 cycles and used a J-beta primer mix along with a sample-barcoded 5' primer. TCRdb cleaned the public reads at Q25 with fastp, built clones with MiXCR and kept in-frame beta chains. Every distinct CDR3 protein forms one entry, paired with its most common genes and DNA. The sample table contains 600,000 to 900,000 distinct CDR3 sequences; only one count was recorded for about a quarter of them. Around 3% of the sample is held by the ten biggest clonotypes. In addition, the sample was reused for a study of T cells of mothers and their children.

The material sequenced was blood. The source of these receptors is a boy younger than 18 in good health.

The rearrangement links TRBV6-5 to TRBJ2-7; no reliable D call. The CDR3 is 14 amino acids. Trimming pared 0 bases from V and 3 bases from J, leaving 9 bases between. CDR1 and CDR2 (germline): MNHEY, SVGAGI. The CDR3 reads CASSYSGSRYEQYF. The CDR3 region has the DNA TGTGCCAGCAGTTACTCCGGGTCACGCTACGAGCAGTACTTC.

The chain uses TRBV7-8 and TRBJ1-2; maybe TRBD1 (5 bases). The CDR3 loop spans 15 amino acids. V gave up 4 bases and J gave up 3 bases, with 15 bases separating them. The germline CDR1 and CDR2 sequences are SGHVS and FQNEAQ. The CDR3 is CASSSVKGRDYGYTF. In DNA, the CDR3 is TGTGCCAGCAGCTCTGTCAAGGGCAGGGACTATGGCTACACCTTC.

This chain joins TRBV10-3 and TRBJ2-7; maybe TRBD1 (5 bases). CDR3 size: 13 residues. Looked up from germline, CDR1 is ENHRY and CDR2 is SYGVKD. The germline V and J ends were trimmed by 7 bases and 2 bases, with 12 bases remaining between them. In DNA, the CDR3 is TGTGCCATCATCAGGGATTCCCCCTACGAGCAGTACTTC. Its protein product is CAIIRDSPYEQYF.

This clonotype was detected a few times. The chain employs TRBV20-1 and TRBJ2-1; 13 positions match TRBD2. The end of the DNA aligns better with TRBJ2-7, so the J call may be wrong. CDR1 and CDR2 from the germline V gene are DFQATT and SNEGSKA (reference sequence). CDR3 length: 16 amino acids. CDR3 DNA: TGCAGTGCTAGCCCGACTAGCGGGGGGCCCCACTACGAGCAGTACTTC. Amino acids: CSASPTSGGPHYEQYF.

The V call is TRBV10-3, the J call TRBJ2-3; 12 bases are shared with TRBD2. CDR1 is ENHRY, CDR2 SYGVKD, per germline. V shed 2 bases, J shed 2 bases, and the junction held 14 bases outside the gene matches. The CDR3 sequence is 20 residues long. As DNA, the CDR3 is TGTGCCATCAGTGAGCCGACTAGCGGGGGCAACAACGAATACACAGATACGCAGTATTTT. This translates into CAISEPTSGGNNEYTDTQYF.

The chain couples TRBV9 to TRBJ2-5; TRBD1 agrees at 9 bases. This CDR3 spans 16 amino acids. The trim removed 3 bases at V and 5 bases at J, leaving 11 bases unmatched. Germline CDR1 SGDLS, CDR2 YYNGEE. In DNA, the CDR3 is TGTGCCAGCAGCGGCGGGACAGGGAGCTTTGGGGAGACCCAGTACTTC. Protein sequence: CASSGGTGSFGETQYF.

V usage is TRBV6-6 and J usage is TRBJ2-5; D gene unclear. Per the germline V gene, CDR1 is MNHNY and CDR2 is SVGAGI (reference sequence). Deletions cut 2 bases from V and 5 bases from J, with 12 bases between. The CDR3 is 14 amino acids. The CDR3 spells CASSYRGPSETQYF. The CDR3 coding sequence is TGTGCCAGCAGTTACCGAGGCCCCTCGGAGACCCAGTACTTC.

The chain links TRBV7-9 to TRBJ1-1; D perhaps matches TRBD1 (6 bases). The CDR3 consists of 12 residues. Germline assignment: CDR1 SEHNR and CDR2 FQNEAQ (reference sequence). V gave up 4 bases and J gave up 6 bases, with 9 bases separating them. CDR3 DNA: TGTGCCAGCAGCTCGGGGGCCCCTGAAGCTTTCTTT. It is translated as CASSSGAPEAFF.

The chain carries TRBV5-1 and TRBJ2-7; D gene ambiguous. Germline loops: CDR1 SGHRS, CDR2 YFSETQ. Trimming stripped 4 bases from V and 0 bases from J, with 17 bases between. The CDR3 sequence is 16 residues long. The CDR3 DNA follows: TGCGCCAGCAGCCCCCGTATCCCCCCAAGCTCCTACGAGCAGTACTTC. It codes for CASSPRIPPSSYEQYF.

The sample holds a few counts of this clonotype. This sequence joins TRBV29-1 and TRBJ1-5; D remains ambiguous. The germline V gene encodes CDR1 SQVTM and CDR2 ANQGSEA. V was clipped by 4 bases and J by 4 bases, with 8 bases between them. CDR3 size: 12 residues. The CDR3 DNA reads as TGCAGCGTTGCTACGGGGAATCAGCCCCAGCATTTT. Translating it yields CSVATGNQPQHF. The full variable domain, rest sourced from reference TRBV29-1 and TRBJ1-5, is SAVISQKPSRDICQRGTSLTIQCQVDSQVTMMFWYRQQPGQSLTLIATANQGSEATYESGFVIDKFPISRPNLTFSTLTVSNMSPEDSSIYLCSVATGNQPQHFGDGTRLSIL.

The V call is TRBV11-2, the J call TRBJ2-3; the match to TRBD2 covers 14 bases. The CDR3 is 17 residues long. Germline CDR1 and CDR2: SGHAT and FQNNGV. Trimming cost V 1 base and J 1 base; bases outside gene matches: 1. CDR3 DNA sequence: TGTGCCAGCAGCTTAGGACTAGCGGGAGGGGGCACAGATACGCAGTATTTT. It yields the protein CASSLGLAGGGTDTQYF.

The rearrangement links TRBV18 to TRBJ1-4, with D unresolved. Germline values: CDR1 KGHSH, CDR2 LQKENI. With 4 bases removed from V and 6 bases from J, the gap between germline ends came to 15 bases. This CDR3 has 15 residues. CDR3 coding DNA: TGTGCCAGCTCACTGCGAAGGGTGGCCGATGAAAAACTGTTTTTT. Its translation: CASSLRRVADEKLFF.

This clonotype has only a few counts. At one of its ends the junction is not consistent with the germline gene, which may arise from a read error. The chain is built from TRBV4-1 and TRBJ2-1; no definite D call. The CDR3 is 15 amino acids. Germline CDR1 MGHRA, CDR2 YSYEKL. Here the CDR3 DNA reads TGCGCCAGCAGCGAAGATAGGGCCTCTTACAATGAGCAGTTCTTC. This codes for CASSEDRASYNEQFF.

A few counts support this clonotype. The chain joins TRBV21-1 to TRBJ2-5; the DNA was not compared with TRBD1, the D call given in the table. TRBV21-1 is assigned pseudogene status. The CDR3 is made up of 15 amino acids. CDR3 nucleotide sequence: TGTGCCAGCAGCAAAGAGGACAGGGGAAAAGAGACCCAGTACTTC. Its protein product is CASSKEDRGKETQYF.